The subject of this entry is one TCR beta chain. The antigen is not known. TCR beta CDR3 regions were amplified from RNA. The HTBI primer set drove a first-round RT-PCR of the TCR CDR3. Using its own MiXCR run on the multiplex PCR reads, TCRdb lists one record per CDR3 protein. The sample includes roughly 400,000 distinct CDR3 sequences, about a sixth seen only once; the top ten take about 30%. The entry originates in a study of T cells in Graves' hyperthyroidism and ophthalmopathy. Study in general: Once the initial diagnosis was made, peripheral blood was obtained before any treatment. Findings of the study overall: Stable hyperthyroidism was separated from ophthalmopathy by a model based on 13 V-J features. Ophthalmopathy, which appeared later, was predicted by the model a median around 6.5 months before onset.

V lost 4 bases to trimming and J lost 7 bases; unmatched junction nucleotides: 14. There are 18 residues in the CDR3. In germline, CDR1 is DFQATT, CDR2 SNEGSKA (reference sequence). Any patient presenting with uncontrolled infection, other autoimmune disease, pregnancy or lactation was left out. The specimen was blood. The chain uses TRBV20-1 and TRBJ2-1, with TRBD2 identical over 15 bases. The sequence came from a woman aged 18-29 years with Graves' hyperthyroidism that later progressed to Graves' ophthalmopathy. CDR3 region: CSATDTGLAGGSGNEQFF. The DNA for the CDR3 is TGCAGTGCTACTGATACGGGACTAGCGGGAGGATCTGGAAATGAGCAGTTCTTC.